The clone carrying this T cell receptor (beta chain) showed up many times. Its antigen remains unidentified. Recently diagnosed hyperthyroidism of less than 2 months' duration affected patients aged 18 to 65. RNA transcripts yielded amplified TCR beta CDR3 regions. The HTBI primer set drove a first-round RT-PCR of the TCR CDR3. Each CDR3 protein gets one entry after TCRdb re-called the multiplex PCR reads with MiXCR. The table lists roughly 740,000 distinct CDR3 sequences, around 15% of them singletons. The sample is drawn from a study of T cells in Graves' hyperthyroidism and ophthalmopathy. Broader study findings: Most thyroid clonotypes with frequency above 0.001 were detected in blood.

The CDR3 covers 15 residues. Unmatched junction bases numbered 7, after V lost 3 bases and J lost 7 bases. CDR1 LGHDT and CDR2 YNNKEL come from the germline V gene (reference sequence). This sequence joins TRBV3-1 and TRBJ2-1; 9 positions agree with TRBD1. The sequence derives from a man aged 18 to 30 with Graves' hyperthyroidism. Sequencing was performed on blood. DNA of the CDR3: TGTGCCAGCAGCCACCCGACAGGGGGATGGAATGAGCAGTTCTTC. As protein: CASSHPTGGWNEQFF.